This T cell receptor beta chain was captured by sequencing in a study of shared clonotypes between healthy human individuals. The study, taken as a whole, reports: Among donors, the sharing of clonotypes was expected to be influenced by sequencing depth.

The V gene lost 4 bases and the J gene lost 4 bases, with 5 bases spanning the gap. Germline loops: CDR1 SGHDN, CDR2 FVKESK. The CDR3 is 12 residues long. This clone was detected once. What it binds is unknown. Assay: immunoSEQ multiplex PCR; the TCRdb copy retains only in-frame clones and omits some. The sample yields 2 million to 2.5 million clones, roughly 95% seen once. Sequenced input: naive CD4+ T cells sorted from blood. Indicated subset: CD45RA+ positively selected. This clonotype was sampled from a man in his late teens or twenties in good health. V and J are TRBV14 and TRBJ1-3; D uncertain. The CDR3 DNA follows: TGTGCCAGCAGCCGCCAGGGAAACACCATATATTTT. The encoded protein is CASSRQGNTIYF.